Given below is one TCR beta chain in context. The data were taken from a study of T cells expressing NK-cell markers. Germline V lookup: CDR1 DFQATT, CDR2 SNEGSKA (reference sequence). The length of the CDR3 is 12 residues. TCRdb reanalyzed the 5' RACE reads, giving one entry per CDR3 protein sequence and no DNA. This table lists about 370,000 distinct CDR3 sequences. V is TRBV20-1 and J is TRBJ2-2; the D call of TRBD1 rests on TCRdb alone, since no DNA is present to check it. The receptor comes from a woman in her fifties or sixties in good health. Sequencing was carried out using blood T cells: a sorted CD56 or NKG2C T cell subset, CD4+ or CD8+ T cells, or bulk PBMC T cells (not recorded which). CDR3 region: CSARTRAGELFF.